The text below deals with one TCR beta chain. No antigen is known for it. No much larger clone exists at a distance of one base, and base qualities are not known. This record belongs to a study of siplizumab effects on memory and regulatory T cells (dated by TCRdb to the late 2010s). Regarding the study in general: The study looked at the effect of siplizumab, an anti-CD2 antibody, on alloreactive T-cell subsets in allogeneic mixed lymphocyte reactions made from human PBMCs.

CDR1 and CDR2 are read off the germline V gene as SGHRS and YFSETQ. The CDR3 runs 18 residues from the cysteine to the phenylalanine. The read is trimmed to its CDR3 DNA, 54 bases read in frame from base 1. V is pruned by 5 bases and J by 5 bases, leaving 13 bases of the junction without a gene match. Sorted unstimulated T cells and proliferating T cells recovered from mixed lymphocyte reactions were subjected to TCRbeta CDR3 sequencing. Fresh whole blood from roughly ten HLA-typed healthy donors was used to isolate PBMCs. To map where alloreactive clones came from, CD4+ regulatory T cells in the unstimulated state were FACS-sorted. The library was obtained by the immunoSEQ multiplex PCR assay. Some 100,000 TCR templates per sample were assayed by the deep sequencing platform. Genomic DNA extracted from sorted T cells was used for TCRbeta CDR3 sequencing. As for how the authors treated the data: The R programming language was used for clonal analysis of TCRbeta CDR3 data. Comparing unstimulated samples against CFSE-low samples taken after the reaction was how alloreactive CD4+ and CD8+ clones were defined. Regulatory or non-regulatory origin was assigned to alloreactive CD4+ clones by matching of sequences to sorted unstimulated Treg and non-Treg repertoires. TCRdb's version of the immuneACCESS table is confined to in-frame rearrangements and falls short of the full clone set. An unresolved V gene accounts for under half of the shortfall where checked; the remainder is of unknown origin. The V and J calls and the clone size are those of that table, but D and trimming were determined from the DNA. A total of approximately 120,000 clones appear in this sample, about 91% of them only once. Roughly 0.75% of the sample rests with the top ten.

Overall study results and their limits: Among mappable alloreactive CD4+ clones, an average Treg-derived fraction of 68.8% was observed with siplizumab, compared with approximately 25% in control reactions. Sequences below about 10^-5 frequency were poorly captured, so only a minor fraction of alloreactive clones could be mapped to unstimulated subsets. Siplizumab significantly lowered the cumulative frequency of alloreactive sequences that could be traced to unstimulated CD4+ memory T cells. Unstimulated naive T cells appeared to be more diverse than memory T cells, and naive cells seemed to make a substantial contribution to the alloresponse. Whether proliferating Tregs from siplizumab cultures were suppressive was not functionally confirmed. About 75-96% of proliferating CD4+ or CD8+ clones could not be given a naive or memory phenotype.

The source material was Tregs sorted from blood. The receptor was derived from a human donor in good health. Recombination joined TRBV5-1 with TRBJ2-3; 14 bases in the junction line up with TRBD2. For the CDR3, the sequence is CASSGRLAGGPSGDTQYF. The sequenced DNA: TGCGCCAGCAGTGGGAGACTAGCGGGAGGGCCCTCGGGAGATACGCAGTATTTT. The variable domain in full, with residues beyond the CDR3 obtained from the reference TRBV5-1 and TRBJ2-3 genes, is KAGVTQTPRYLIKTRGQQVTLSCSPISGHRSVSWYQQTPGQGLQFLFEYFSETQRNKGNFPGRFSGRQFSNSRSEMNVSTLELGDSALYLCASSGRLAGGPSGDTQYFGPGTRLTVL.